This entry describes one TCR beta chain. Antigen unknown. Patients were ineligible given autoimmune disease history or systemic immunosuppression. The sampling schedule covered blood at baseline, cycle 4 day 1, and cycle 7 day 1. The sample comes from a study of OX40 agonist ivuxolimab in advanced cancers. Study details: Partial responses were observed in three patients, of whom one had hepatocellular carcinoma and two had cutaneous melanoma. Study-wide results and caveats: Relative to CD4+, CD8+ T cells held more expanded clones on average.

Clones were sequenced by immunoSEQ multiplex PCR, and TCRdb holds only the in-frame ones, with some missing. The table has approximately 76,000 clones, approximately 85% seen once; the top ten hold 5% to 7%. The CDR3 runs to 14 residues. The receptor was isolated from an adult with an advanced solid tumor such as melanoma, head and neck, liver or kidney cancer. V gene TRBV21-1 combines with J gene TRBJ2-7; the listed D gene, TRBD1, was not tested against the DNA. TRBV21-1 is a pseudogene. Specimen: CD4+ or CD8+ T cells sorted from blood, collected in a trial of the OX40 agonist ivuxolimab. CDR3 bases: TGTGCCAGCAGCGCCCGACAGGGGGCCTACGAGCAGTACTTC. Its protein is CASSARQGAYEQYF.